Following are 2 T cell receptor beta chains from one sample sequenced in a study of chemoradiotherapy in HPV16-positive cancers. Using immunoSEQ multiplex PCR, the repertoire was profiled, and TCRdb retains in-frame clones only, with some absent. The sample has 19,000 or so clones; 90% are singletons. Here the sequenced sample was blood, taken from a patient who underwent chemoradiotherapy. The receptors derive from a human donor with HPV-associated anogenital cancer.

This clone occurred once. The CDR3 DNA sequence: TGTGCCAGCAGCCCCCCAGGTCCGAGACAGCAAAACAATGAGCAGTTCTTC. Residues: CASSPPGPRQQNNEQFF. This sequence joins TRBV7-9 and TRBJ2-1; D is perhaps TRBD1 (5 bases). The CDR3 is 17 amino acids. Between the trimmed V and J ends, which lost 5 bases and 5 bases, there was a span of 22 bases. Per germline, CDR1 SEHNR and CDR2 FQNEAQ (reference sequence).

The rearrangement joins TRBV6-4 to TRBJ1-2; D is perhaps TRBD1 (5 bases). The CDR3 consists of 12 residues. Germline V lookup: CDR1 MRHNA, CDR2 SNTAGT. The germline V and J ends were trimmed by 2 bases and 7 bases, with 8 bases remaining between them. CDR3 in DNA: TGTGCCAGCAGTGACAGGGGTGGTGGCTACACCTTC. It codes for CASSDRGGGYTF.